This T cell receptor (beta chain) was identified in a study of blood T cell repertoires in COVID-19 (dated by TCRdb to 2018 to 2020). Some background on the complete study: The collaborator samples originated in the United States, Italy and Spain and spanned the acute and convalescent phases of COVID-19. The prospective study material was composed of cDNA or gDNA derived from T cells, B-cell-depleted T cells, or PBMCs. Subjects who had been exposed to COVID-19, were actively infected with it, or had recovered from it provided the deeply sampled blood TCRbeta repertoires that made up the dataset. The repertoires were released in a freely available public database intended as a resource for research on the immune response to SARS-CoV-2. The samples were drawn from the first 160 participants of the ongoing ImmuneRACE study and from some 1,300 subjects provided by 6 global collaborators. Nearly every sample came with metadata listing a de-identified subject ID, COVID-19 status, age in years and sex. HLA class I and class II types, where available, came from metadata supplied by the sample provider rather than from assay-based typing.

The immunoSEQ Assay, a bias-controlled multiplex PCR, was used to amplify TCRbeta CDR3 regions from genomic DNA. In the paper's pipeline: Within the assay, amplification of reference gene primers was used to estimate how many nucleated cells each sample contained. To quantify the absolute abundance of each unique TCRbeta CDR3 rearrangement, sequence reads were collapsed and filtered. For each sample, productive Simpson clonality was calculated as the square root of Simpson's diversity index across productive rearrangements. TCRdb took over this immuneACCESS table, retaining in-frame rearrangements with V and J assigned. Such tables are incomplete; in checked studies, under half of the missing clones stem from an unresolved V gene, and the remainder is unexplained. Clone size and V and J calls were adopted from that table, with D and trimming inferred from the DNA. The sample table records 350,000 to 450,000 clones; roughly 86% of these occur just once. The leading ten clones occupy approximately 2.5% of the sample.

One collaborating source in Seattle enrolled patients during active infection and followed them longitudinally through the course of disease. The collaborating institutions used their own protocols to collect whole blood in K2EDTA tubes. Collaborator samples were shipped for TCRbeta analysis as frozen whole blood, isolated PBMCs, or DNA extracted from either sample type. This clone has only one observation. Its antigen target is currently unknown. Qualities for individual bases were not recorded, and no much larger clone is one base off. Overall results and qualifications from the work: Clinical and demographic metadata were provided uncurated, with the amount varying by source and participant.

The sequence came from a woman in her sixties with COVID-19, enrolled during active disease. The sequenced sample consisted of peripheral blood.

The CDR3 region reads CASVRLAYNEQFF. The DNA sequence follows: TGTGCCAGCGTTCGACTAGCCTACAATGAGCAGTTCTTC. The chain links TRBV6-5 with TRBJ2-1; TRBD2 might be the D gene, on 6 matching bases. The CDR3 numbers 13 residues from cysteine through phenylalanine. Here the CDR3 DNA is all that survives: 39 bases in frame from base 1. V lost 8 bases and J lost 2 bases; the stretch between them is 10 bases long. Reading the germline V gene gives CDR1 MNHEY and CDR2 SVGAGI.